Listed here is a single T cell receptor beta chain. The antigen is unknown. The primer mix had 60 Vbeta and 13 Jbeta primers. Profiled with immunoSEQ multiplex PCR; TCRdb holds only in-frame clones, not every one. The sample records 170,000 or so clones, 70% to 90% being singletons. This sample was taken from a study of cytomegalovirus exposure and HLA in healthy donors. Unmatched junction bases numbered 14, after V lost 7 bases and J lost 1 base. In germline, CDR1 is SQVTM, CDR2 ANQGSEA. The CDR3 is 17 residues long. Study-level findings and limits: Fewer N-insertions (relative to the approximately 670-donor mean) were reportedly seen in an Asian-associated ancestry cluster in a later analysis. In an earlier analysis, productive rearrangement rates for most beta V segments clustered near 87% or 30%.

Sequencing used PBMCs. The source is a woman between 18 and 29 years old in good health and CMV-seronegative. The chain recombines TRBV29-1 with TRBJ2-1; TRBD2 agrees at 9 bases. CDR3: CSARGRLAGSSYNEQFF. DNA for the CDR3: TGCAGCGCCCGAGGCCGGCTAGCGGGATCATCCTACAATGAGCAGTTCTTC.